This passage covers 22 T cell receptor beta chains from one sample sequenced in a study of cytomegalovirus exposure and HLA in healthy donors. Produced via immunoSEQ multiplex PCR; TCRdb's table is partial and in-frame only. The table has 150,000 to 200,000 clones, around 80% seen once. The material sequenced was PBMCs. The receptors derive from a woman in her thirties in good health and CMV-seropositive.

The chain joins TRBV7-6 to TRBJ2-1; TRBD2 matches 13 bases. V was clipped by 5 bases and J by 10 bases; unmatched bases: 8. This CDR3 comprises 15 residues. CDR1 SGHVS and CDR2 FNYEAQ come from the germline V gene. CDR3 DNA sequence: TGTGCCAGCAGCCACCGACTAGCGGGAGGTTTGGAGCAGTTCTTC. It specifies CASSHRLAGGLEQFF. Combining the CDR3 with reference TRBV7-6 and TRBJ2-1 gives the whole variable domain GAGVSQSPRYKVTKRGQDVALRCDPISGHVSLYWYRQALGQGPEFLTYFNYEAQQDKSGLPNDRFSAERPEGSISTLTIQRTEQRDSAMYRCASSHRLAGGLEQFFGPGTRLTVL.

The chain employs TRBV29-1 and TRBJ1-1; maybe TRBD1 (5 bases). Germline assignment: CDR1 SQVTM and CDR2 ANQGSEA. The length of the CDR3 is 13 residues. Trimming left V 4 bases short and J 9 bases short, with 18 bases between. In nucleotides, the CDR3 is TGCAGCGTTGGACCCTTAGACAGAGATAAAGCTTTCTTT. Translation: CSVGPLDRDKAFF.

The chain has TRBV5-1 and TRBJ2-1; 12 bases map to TRBD2. Unmatched junction bases numbered 4, after V lost 4 bases and J lost 5 bases. Germline assignment: CDR1 SGHRS and CDR2 YFSETQ. The CDR3 totals 15 residues. The CDR3 region has the DNA TGCGCCAGCAGCCCGGGACTAGCGGGCCACAATGAGCAGTTCTTC. Its translation: CASSPGLAGHNEQFF.

The rearrangement links TRBV9 to TRBJ1-3, with D perhaps TRBD1 (5 bases). This CDR3 contains 18 residues. Trimming stripped 0 bases from V and 7 bases from J, with 23 bases between. The germline CDR1 and CDR2 sequences are SGDLS and YYNGEE. In nucleotides, the CDR3 is TGTGCCAGCAGCGTAGCCCCCGCCGAAGACAGTTCCCGGAACACCATATATTTT. Translated, it gives CASSVAPAEDSSRNTIYF. The full variable domain, its missing parts supplied by reference TRBV9 and TRBJ1-3, is DSGVTQTPKHLITATGQRVTLRCSPRSGDLSVYWYQQSLDQGLQFLIQYYNGEERAKGNILERFSAQQFPDLHSELNLSSLELGDSALYFCASSVAPAEDSSRNTIYFGEGSWLTVV.

CDR3 nucleotide sequence: TGCGCCAGCAGCAAAATCACAGGGGGCGAGTTTAGCTCCTACAATGAGCAGTTCTTC. Protein sequence: CASSKITGGEFSSYNEQFF. The chain employs TRBV5-1 and TRBJ2-1; 9 bases fit TRBD1. This CDR3 is 19 amino acids long. V gave up 4 bases and J gave up 0 bases; unmatched junction bases: 14. Germline CDR1 and CDR2: SGHRS and YFSETQ.

The chain links TRBV2 to TRBJ2-3; maybe TRBD1 (6 bases). From germline, CDR1 is SNHLY and CDR2 FYNNEI. This CDR3 region has 16 residues. V dropped 7 bases and J dropped 1 base, with 18 bases sitting between them. This chain's CDR3 is CASTLGTWSGTDTQYF. DNA of the CDR3: TGTGCCAGCACATTGGGGACATGGTCAGGCACAGATACGCAGTATTTT.

Only a few counts were recorded for this clone. A read error is likely here: a far larger clone is one base away. This sample includes further DNA sequences coding for the same CDR3. The rearrangement joins TRBV11-3 to TRBJ2-7; the D is unclear. The CDR3 runs to 13 residues. Germline V CDR1 and CDR2: SGHNT, YENEEA. The V end lost 5 bases, the J end lost 4 bases, and 12 bases lay between the germline ends. The CDR3 DNA follows: TGTGCCAGCAGCCAAGACTCCGGGTACGAGCAGTACTTC. Translation: CASSQDSGYEQYF.

The chain couples TRBV18 to TRBJ2-1, with 8 bases that match TRBD2. CDR3 length: 14 residues. V gave up 2 bases and J gave up 4 bases; unmatched junction bases: 1. Germline-derived CDR1 and CDR2 are KGHSH and LQKENI. CDR3 sequence: CASSPTSGYNEQFF. The CDR3, as DNA: TGTGCCAGCTCACCAACTAGCGGTTACAATGAGCAGTTCTTC.

The gene calls are TRBV19 and TRBJ1-2, with a weak D call TRBD1 (6 bases). Trimming took 3 bases from V and 7 from J, leaving 12 bases between them. CDR3 length equals 13 residues. The germline V gene has CDR1 LNHDA and CDR2 SQIVND (reference sequence). CDR3 sequence reads: CASSMSGVGGYTF. CDR3 nucleotide sequence: TGTGCCAGTAGTATGTCAGGGGTTGGTGGCTACACCTTC.

This chain uses TRBV29-1 with TRBJ1-3; weak D call: TRBD1 (6 bases). CDR1 is SQVTM and CDR2 is ANQGSEA in the germline V gene. The CDR3 runs to 14 residues. The V end lost 6 bases, the J end lost 0 bases, and 12 bases lay between the germline ends. Written as DNA, the CDR3 is TGCAGCGTAAGGACAGTCAGCTCTGGAAACACCATATATTTT. Protein product: CSVRTVSSGNTIYF.

The table lists this clone with a few counts. V is TRBV2 and J is TRBJ1-2; D is perhaps TRBD1 (5 bases). The length of the CDR3 is 12 residues. Germline V gene lookup returns CDR1 SNHLY and CDR2 FYNNEI. With 7 bases removed from V and 2 bases from J, the gap between germline ends came to 8 bases. The CDR3 protein is CASKEGNYGYTF. The CDR3 bases are TGTGCCAGCAAGGAGGGGAACTATGGCTACACCTTC.

The chain employs TRBV11-3 and TRBJ2-1; TRBD2 aligns across 10 bases. CDR1 is SGHNT and CDR2 is YENEEA in the germline V gene. The CDR3 length is 13 residues. The junction had 5 bases not matched to a gene; V was cut back by 1 base and J by 14 bases. CDR3 sequence reads: CASSLVTSGREFF. CDR3 bases: TGTGCCAGCAGCTTAGTCACCAGCGGGAGGGAGTTCTTC.

The chain couples TRBV5-4 to TRBJ2-1, with TRBD2 matching 11 bases. Germline CDR1 and CDR2: SGHNT and YYREEE (reference sequence). V lost 3 bases and J lost 7; bases outside the gene matches: 9. The CDR3 has 16 residues. CDR3 region: CASSSVAGGSINEQFF. CDR3 coding DNA: TGTGCCAGCAGCTCCGTAGCGGGAGGGTCTATAAATGAGCAGTTCTTC.

This chain joins TRBV15 and TRBJ2-7; 13 bases are a match to TRBD2. V shed 3 bases, J shed 8 bases, and the junction held 10 bases outside the gene matches. Germline values: CDR1 LNHNV, CDR2 YYDKDF (reference sequence). The CDR3 contains 16 residues. CDR3 in amino acids: CATSRVGGLAGFQQYF. CDR3 sequence (DNA): TGTGCCACCAGCAGGGTAGGGGGACTAGCGGGATTCCAGCAGTACTTC.

The chain employs TRBV2 and TRBJ2-7; 8 bases map to TRBD1. The CDR3 spans 14 residues. Germline lookup yields CDR1 SNHLY and CDR2 FYNNEI. Germline trimming cut 6 bases from V and 4 bases from J; bases unmatched to any gene: 8. The CDR3 sequence is CASRRTGSGYEQYF. The CDR3 nucleotides read TGTGCCAGCAGAAGGACAGGGTCGGGTTACGAGCAGTACTTC.

The V gene is TRBV30, the J gene TRBJ2-1; D unclear. Germline CDR1 is GTSNPN and CDR2 is SVGIG (reference sequence). Trimming stripped 3 bases from V and 0 bases from J, with 6 bases between. The CDR3 is 13 residues long. CDR3 protein: CAWRLLSYNEQFF. CDR3 nucleotide sequence: TGTGCCTGGAGACTACTCTCCTACAATGAGCAGTTCTTC.

V usage is TRBV6-6 and J usage is TRBJ2-7; TRBD2 agrees at 7 bases. CDR1 MNHNY and CDR2 SVGAGI come from the germline V gene (reference sequence). The length of the CDR3 is 13 residues. The J segment lost 6 bases and the V segment lost 2 bases, leaving 4 bases of the junction unmatched. CDR3 sequence (DNA): TGTGCCAGCAGTTACACGGGAGGATCCGAGCAGTACTTC. It encodes CASSYTGGSEQYF.

This sequence joins TRBV9 and TRBJ2-3; D perhaps matches TRBD1 (6 bases). V was clipped by 0 bases and J by 1 base, with 18 bases between them. The CDR3 consists of 18 residues. Germline CDR1 reads SGDLS; CDR2 reads YYNGEE. CDR3 amino acids: CASSVVGATDARTDTQYF. In DNA form, the CDR3 reads TGTGCCAGCAGCGTAGTGGGGGCCACGGACGCTCGCACAGATACGCAGTATTTT.

A few counts support this clone. CDR3 in DNA: TGTGCCAGCAGTGCCAGGGATCAGCCCCAGCATTTT. Translated: CASSARDQPQHF. This chain connects TRBV6-1 to TRBJ1-5; D possibly corresponds to TRBD1 (5 bases). CDR1 and CDR2 (germline): MNHNS, SASEGT. V dropped 4 bases and J dropped 5 bases, with 6 bases sitting between them. The CDR3 covers 12 residues.

The chain links TRBV6-1 to TRBJ2-1, with a weak D call TRBD2 (6 bases). V was clipped by 11 bases and J by 7 bases, with 18 bases between them. Germline lookup yields CDR1 MNHNS and CDR2 SASEGT. This CDR3 contains 13 residues. Here the CDR3 reads CAGLTSNGNEQFF. As DNA, the CDR3 is TGTGCCGGACTAACATCTAATGGAAATGAGCAGTTCTTC.

This chain connects TRBV11-2 to TRBJ2-7; D remains unclear. CDR3 length: 14 amino acids. Germline values: CDR1 SGHAT, CDR2 FQNNGV. With 10 bases removed from V and 1 base from J, the gap between germline ends came to 17 bases. CDR3 nucleotide sequence: TGTGCCACTAATAGATCCCCGACTTCCTACGAGCAGTACTTC. As protein: CATNRSPTSYEQYF. Looking up the rest from reference TRBV11-2 and TRBJ2-7 gives the full variable domain: EAGVAQSPRYKIIEKRQSVAFWCNPISGHATLYWYQQILGQGPKLLIQFQNNGVVDDSQLPKDRFSAERLKGVDSTLKIQPAKLEDSAVYLCATNRSPTSYEQYFGPGTRLTVT.

The rearrangement uses TRBV9 and TRBJ1-2; TRBD1 aligns across 8 bases. V trimming: 0 bases; J trimming: 7 bases; junction bases outside the gene matches: 11. Germline CDR1 and CDR2: SGDLS and YYNGEE. The CDR3 has 16 residues. This chain's CDR3 is CASSVEWTGNLGGYTF. In DNA, the CDR3 is TGTGCCAGCAGCGTAGAATGGACAGGGAATTTGGGTGGCTACACCTTC.